This T cell receptor beta chain stems from a study of response to subunit inactivated influenza vaccine. A single record per CDR3 protein comes from TCRdb applying MiXCR to the RT-PCR reads. The table shows about 780,000 distinct CDR3 sequences, with around 18% occurring only once. Trimming removed 2 bases from V and 1 base from J, with 12 bases in between. The CDR3 covers 15 residues. The germline gives CDR1 MNHEY, CDR2 SMNVEV (reference sequence). The origin of this receptor is a man between 45 and 60 years old who received an inactivated influenza vaccine. J is TRBJ2-7 and V is TRBV27; D gene ambiguous. The sample consisted of PBMCs from blood, taken 4 to 6 days after vaccination. CDR3 bases: TGTGCCAGCAGTTTACGAGGACCGTGGTCCTACGAGCAGTACTTC. Its translation: CASSLRGPWSYEQYF.